Below, 13 T cell receptor beta chains from the same sample are listed, as sequenced in a study of T cells in women clearing cervical HPV infection. Profiled with immunoSEQ multiplex PCR; TCRdb holds only in-frame clones, not every one. The sample holds around 30,000 clones. The material sequenced was blood buffy coat. All receptors derive from a woman aged 18 to 69 with a cervical HPV16 infection that either progressed to CIN3+ or cleared (not recorded which).

On this clone itself: The sequence runs out 3 residues before the end of the CDR3; the remainder is reconstructed from the germline J gene. The rearrangement joins TRBV7-9 to TRBJ2-2, with TRBD1 matching 8 bases. The V gene's germline CDR1 is SEHNR and CDR2 FQNEAQ (reference sequence). V lost 7 bases to trimming and J lost 5 bases; unmatched junction nucleotides: 9. The CDR3 extends over 15 amino acids. The CDR3 loop is CASIKTGAGTGELFF. The sequenced part of the CDR3 DNA is TGTGCCAGCATCAAGACAGGGGCGGGGACCGGGGAG.

CDR3: CASSADRGGNTIYF. The sequenced CDR3 bases are TGTGCCAGCAGTGCGGACAGGGGGGGAAACACC. The V gene is TRBV6-1, the J gene TRBJ1-3; 10 positions agree with TRBD1. The DNA ends 3 residues before the CDR3 does, and the rest of the CDR3 is filled in from the germline J gene. The CDR3 consists of 14 residues. Germline V CDR1 and CDR2: MNHNS, SASEGT. Trimming cost V 4 bases and J 4 bases; bases outside gene matches: 1.

The CDR3 bases that were read are TGTGCCAGCAGTGACTCGAGCCTAGATCCCTACAATGAG. Protein sequence: CASSDSSLDPYNE. The whole CDR3 reads CASSDSSLDPYNEQFF. This chain connects TRBV6-4 to TRBJ2-1; D ambiguous. From the germline J gene comes the end of the CDR3, since the read stops 3 residues before it. Germline assignment: CDR1 MRHNA and CDR2 SNTAGT. The CDR3 covers 16 residues. The ends were cut back, 0 bases at V and 2 bases at J, with 11 bases in the middle.

CDR3 DNA, as far as it was read: TGCAGCGTTGAAGTGGCAGCGGGTGAAAAA. It encodes CSVEVAAGEK. The full CDR3 sequence reads CSVEVAAGEKLFF. This rearrangement joins TRBV29-1 to TRBJ1-4; D gene uncertain. The read is 3 residues too short to cover the CDR3 end, so that end is filled in from the germline J gene. Trimming shortened V by 1 base and J by 7 bases, and 10 bases separated the two germline ends. Germline lookup yields CDR1 SQVTM and CDR2 ANQGSEA. The CDR3 is 13 residues long.

On this clone itself: The read ends 3 residues before the CDR3 terminus; that terminus is restored from the germline J gene. The rearrangement links TRBV2 to TRBJ2-2, with D possibly TRBD2 on 5 matching bases. V lost 4 bases and J lost 5, with 8 bases in between. This CDR3 region has 13 residues. From germline, CDR1 is SNHLY and CDR2 FYNNEI. Partial CDR3 DNA: TGTGCCAGCAGTGTTCGGGGTACCGGGGAG. Translating it yields CASSVRGTGE. The complete CDR3 protein is CASSVRGTGELFF.

A remark on this clone: The CDR3 end falls 3 residues outside the read, so it is completed with the germline J gene. The chain recombines TRBV7-8 with TRBJ1-5; D not resolved. Trimming took 6 bases from V and 4 from J, leaving 10 bases between them. The length of the CDR3 is 13 residues. CDR1 SGHVS and CDR2 FQNEAQ come from the germline V gene. This CDR3 is CASSSLRNQPQHF. CDR3 bases read: TGTGCCAGCAGTTCCCTACGGAATCAGCCC. Combining the CDR3 with reference TRBV7-8 and TRBJ1-5 gives the whole variable domain GAGVSQSPRYKVAKRGQDVALRCDPISGHVSLFWYQQALGQGPEFLTYFQNEAQLDKSGLPSDRFFAERPEGSVSTLKIQRTQQEDSAVYLCASSSLRNQPQHFGDGTRLSIL.

A remark on this clone: The read stops 3 residues short of the end of the CDR3; the missing end is completed from the germline J gene. The rearrangement uses TRBV5-4 and TRBJ2-7; 10 bases map to TRBD2. V lost 0 bases to trimming and J lost 4 bases; unmatched junction nucleotides: 4. The CDR3 length is 15 residues. In germline, CDR1 is SGHNT, CDR2 YYREEE (reference sequence). The CDR3 DNA, read in part, is TGTGCCAGCAGCTTGGGGGCTAGCGGGAGTTACGAG. Protein: CASSLGASGSYE. The full-length CDR3 reads as CASSLGASGSYEQYF.

Of note for this clone: Read coverage stops 3 residues before the CDR3 terminus; the germline J gene supplies the remainder. The chain combines TRBV5-1 with TRBJ1-4, with 12 bases fitting TRBD1. This CDR3 region has 17 residues. J lost 1 base, V lost 2 bases, and 3 bases had no gene match. The germline gives CDR1 SGHRS, CDR2 YFSETQ. The sequenced part of the CDR3 DNA is TGCGCCAGCAGCTTAGGGACAGGGGGCGAAACTAATGAAAAA. Translation: CASSLGTGGETNEK. The whole CDR3 protein reads CASSLGTGGETNEKLFF.

A word on this clone: The read ends 3 residues shy of where the CDR3 ends; the end is completed using the germline J gene. The chain has TRBV7-9 and TRBJ2-6, with D possibly being TRBD1 (6 bases). Germline-derived CDR1 and CDR2 are SEHNR and FQNEAQ (reference sequence). This CDR3 has 15 amino acids. V lost 5 bases, J lost 4 bases, and 12 bases lay in between. The CDR3 spells CASSRRGPGANVLTF. Incomplete CDR3 DNA: TGTGCCAGCAGCCGCAGGGGACCCGGGGCCAACGTC.

As for this clone: Read sequence stops 3 residues before the CDR3 end, and the germline J gene provides the missing end. V gene TRBV6-1 combines with J gene TRBJ2-7, with D uncertain. Germline lookup yields CDR1 MNHNS and CDR2 SASEGT. The CDR3 sequence is 14 residues long. Trimming left V 0 bases short and J 0 bases short, with 6 bases between. CDR3 sequence: CASSEAASSYEQYF. Partial CDR3 DNA: TGTGCCAGCAGTGAAGCAGCCTCCTCCTACGAG.

About this clone: The read halts 3 residues ahead of the CDR3 end, with the missing end drawn from the germline J gene. This chain links TRBV28 with TRBJ1-1; D unresolved. The CDR3 consists of 15 residues. V lost 2 bases to trimming and J lost 2 bases, with 12 bases between them. In germline, CDR1 is MDHEN, CDR2 SYDVKM. The CDR3 region is CASSLEQTINTEAFF. The covered CDR3 bases are TGTGCCAGCAGTTTAGAACAGACTATCAACACTGAA.

Worth noting for this clone: From the germline J gene comes the end of the CDR3, since the read stops 3 residues before it. The J gene is TRBJ1-1, the V gene TRBV19, with D tentatively TRBD1 (5 bases). This CDR3 has 17 amino acids. V was cut by 4 bases and J by 1 base, with 19 bases left in between. Germline values: CDR1 LNHDA, CDR2 SQIVND (reference sequence). Partial CDR3 DNA: TGTGCCAGTAGTACCCGAGGGCGGACATTTGAGAACACTGAA. This codes for CASSTRGRTFENTE. The whole CDR3 protein reads CASSTRGRTFENTEAFF.

Turning to this clone: The read ends 3 residues early relative to the CDR3; the germline J gene fills the gap. The chain couples TRBV12-3 or TRBV12-4 to TRBJ2-5; unclear D gene. The V and J ends lost 6 bases and 4 bases respectively, with 18 bases between them. The CDR3 covers 15 residues. The CDR3 sequence: CASSFQVSLGETQYF. The CDR3 bases that were read are TGTGCCAGCAGCTTCCAGGTATCGCTCGGAGAGACC.